The source of this TCR beta chain is a study of T-cell memory formation after mild COVID-19. The CDR3 runs to 12 residues. Trimming removed 7 bases from V and 4 bases from J, with 10 bases in between. MiXCR was run by TCRdb on the 5' RACE reads, yielding one entry per CDR3 protein. The profile covers 140,000 or so distinct CDR3 sequences, with more than 13% appearing a single time and about 26% taken by the ten largest. This clonotype was counted only a few times. The clonotype was recovered from an adult woman who had mild COVID-19 (a few samples of this study predate the infection). Cell type and time point are not known. The rearrangement links TRBV12-3 or TRBV12-4 to TRBJ1-2, with unresolved D. Material for sequencing was PBMCs or a T cell subset sorted from them (not recorded which). The CDR3 protein is CASKGHRYGYTF. The CDR3 bases are TGTGCCAGCAAGGGTCATCGCTATGGCTACACCTTC.